This T cell receptor (beta chain) comes out of a study of blood T cell repertoires in COVID-19 (TCRdb year 2020). The study in broad terms: Samples from collaborators originated in the United States, Italy and Spain and spanned both the acute and convalescent phases of COVID-19. The prospective study material was composed of cDNA or gDNA derived from T cells, B-cell-depleted T cells, or PBMCs. Deeply sampled blood TCRbeta repertoires from subjects exposed to, actively infected with, or recovered from COVID-19 were included in the dataset. The repertoires were made available in a free public database intended to serve as a resource for research on the immune response to SARS-CoV-2. Samples came from the ongoing ImmuneRACE study (first 160 participants) plus 1,254 subjects from 6 global collaborators. Sample metadata almost always included a de-identified subject ID, COVID-19 status, age in years and sex. Where available, HLA class I and class II types were obtained from metadata supplied by the sample provider rather than from assay-based typing.

V is reduced by 0 bases and J by 11 bases, leaving a spacing of 13 bases between them. CDR1 LGHNA and CDR2 YSLEER were looked up in the germline V gene. The CDR3 sequence holds 13 residues, the cysteine and phenylalanine included. Only CDR3 DNA is held: 39 bases, read in frame from base 1. TCRbeta CDR3 regions were amplified from genomic DNA by means of the immunoSEQ Assay, a bias-controlled multiplex PCR. As for the original processing: Nucleated cell counts per sample were estimated from amplification of reference gene primers within the assay. To quantify the absolute abundance of each unique TCRbeta CDR3 rearrangement, sequence reads were collapsed and filtered. Productive Simpson clonality was computed per sample as the square root of Simpson's diversity index over productive rearrangements. TCRdb retrieved this table from immuneACCESS and kept in-frame rearrangements only. Not all clones are present; in checked studies, unresolved V genes account for under half, and no reason is known for the remainder. The V and J calls and the clone size are those of that table, but D and trimming were determined from the DNA. For this sample the table gives 450,000 or so clones, of which around 89% were detected only once. The top ten clones comprise 1.5% to 1.7% of the sample.

As regards this clone: Its binding antigen is unknown. Base qualities are not provided; no much larger clone lies one nucleotide away.

In Seattle, one collaborating source enrolled patients while the infection was active and tracked those patients longitudinally over the course of disease. Whole blood was collected in K2EDTA tubes by collaborating institutions according to the institutions' own protocols. For TCRbeta analysis, collaborators shipped samples as frozen whole blood, isolated PBMCs, or DNA extracted from either of those sample types. On the study overall, not on this receptor specifically: Clinical and demographic metadata were provided uncurated, with the amount varying by source and participant.

This TCR came from a woman in her thirties or forties with COVID-19, enrolled during active disease. Sequences were obtained from peripheral blood. Recombination joined TRBV4-3 with TRBJ1-1, with a weak D call of TRBD1 (6 bases match). The nucleotide sequence is given as TGCGCCAGCAGCCAAGACATTCAGGGGATGGCTTTCTTT. Its product reads: CASSQDIQGMAFF.